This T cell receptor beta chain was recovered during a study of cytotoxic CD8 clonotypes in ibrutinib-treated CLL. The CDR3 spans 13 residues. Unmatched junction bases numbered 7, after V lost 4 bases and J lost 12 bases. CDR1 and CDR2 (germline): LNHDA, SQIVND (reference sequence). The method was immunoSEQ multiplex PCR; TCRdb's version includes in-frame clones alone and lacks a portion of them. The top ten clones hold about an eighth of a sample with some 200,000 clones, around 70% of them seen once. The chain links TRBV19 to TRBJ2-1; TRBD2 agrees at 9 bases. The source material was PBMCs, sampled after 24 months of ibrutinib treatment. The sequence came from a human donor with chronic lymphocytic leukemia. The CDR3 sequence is CASSSGRAWGQFF. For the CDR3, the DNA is TGTGCCAGTAGTAGCGGGAGGGCCTGGGGGCAGTTCTTC.